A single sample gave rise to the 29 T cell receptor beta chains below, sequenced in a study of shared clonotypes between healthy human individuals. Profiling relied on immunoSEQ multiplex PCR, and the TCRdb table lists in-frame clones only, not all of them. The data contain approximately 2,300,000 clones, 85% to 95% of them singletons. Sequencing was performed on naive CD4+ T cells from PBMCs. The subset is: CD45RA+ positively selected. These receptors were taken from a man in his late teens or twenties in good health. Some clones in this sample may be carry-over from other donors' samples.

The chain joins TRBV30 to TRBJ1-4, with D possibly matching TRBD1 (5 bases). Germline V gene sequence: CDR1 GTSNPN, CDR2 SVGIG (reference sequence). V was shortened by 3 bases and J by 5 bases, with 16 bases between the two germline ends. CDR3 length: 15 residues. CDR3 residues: CAWSEGLLRNEKLFF. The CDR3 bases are TGTGCCTGGAGCGAGGGACTCCTGAGAAATGAAAAACTGTTTTTT.

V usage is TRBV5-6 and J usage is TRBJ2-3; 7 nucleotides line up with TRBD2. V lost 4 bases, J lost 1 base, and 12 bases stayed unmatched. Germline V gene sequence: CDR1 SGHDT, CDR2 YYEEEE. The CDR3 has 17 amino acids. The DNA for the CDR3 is TGTGCCAGCAGCCCCGGATGGGGGAGGGCCGGCACAGATACGCAGTATTTT. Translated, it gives CASSPGWGRAGTDTQYF.

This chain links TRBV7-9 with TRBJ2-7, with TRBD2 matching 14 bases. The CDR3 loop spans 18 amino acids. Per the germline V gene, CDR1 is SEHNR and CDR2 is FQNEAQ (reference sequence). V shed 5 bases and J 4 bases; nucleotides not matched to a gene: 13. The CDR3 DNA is TGTGCCAGCAGCAAAGGGACTAGCGGGAGACCATGGGTATACGAGCAGTACTTC. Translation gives CASSKGTSGRPWVYEQYF.

Here the CDR3 DNA reads TGTGCCAGCAGACAGGGGACTAGCGGGAGTATCTATGAGCAGTTCTTC. Its translation: CASRQGTSGSIYEQFF. The rearrangement links TRBV5-4 to TRBJ2-1; TRBD2 matches at 14 bases. CDR3 size: 16 residues. With 5 bases clipped from V and 8 bases from J, the junction kept 9 bases outside the gene matches. From germline, CDR1 is SGHNT and CDR2 YYREEE (reference sequence).

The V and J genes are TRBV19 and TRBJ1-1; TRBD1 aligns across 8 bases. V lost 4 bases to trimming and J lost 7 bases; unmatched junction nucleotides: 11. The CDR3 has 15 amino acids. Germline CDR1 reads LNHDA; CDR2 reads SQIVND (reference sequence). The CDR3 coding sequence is TGTGCCAGTAGTACCGGGACAGGTCTCCCTGGTGAAGCTTTCTTT. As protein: CASSTGTGLPGEAFF.

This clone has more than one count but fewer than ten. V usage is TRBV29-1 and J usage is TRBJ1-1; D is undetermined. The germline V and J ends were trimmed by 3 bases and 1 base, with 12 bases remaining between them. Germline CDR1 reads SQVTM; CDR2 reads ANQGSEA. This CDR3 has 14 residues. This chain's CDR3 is CSVEGLRKNTEAFF. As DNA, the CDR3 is TGCAGCGTTGAGGGCCTCAGGAAGAACACTGAAGCTTTCTTT.

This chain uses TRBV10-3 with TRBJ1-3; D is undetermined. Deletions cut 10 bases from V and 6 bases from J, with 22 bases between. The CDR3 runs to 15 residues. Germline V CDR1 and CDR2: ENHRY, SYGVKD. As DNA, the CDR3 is TGTGCCACCCGGGCGCTCCCGCTTATCGAAAACACCATATATTTT. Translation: CATRALPLIENTIYF.

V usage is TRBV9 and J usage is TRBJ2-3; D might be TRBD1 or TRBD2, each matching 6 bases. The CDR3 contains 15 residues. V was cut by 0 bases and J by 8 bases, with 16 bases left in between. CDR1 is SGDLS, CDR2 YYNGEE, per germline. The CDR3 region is CASSVESGEVGTQYF. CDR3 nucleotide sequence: TGTGCCAGCAGCGTAGAGTCAGGGGAGGTGGGTACGCAGTATTTT. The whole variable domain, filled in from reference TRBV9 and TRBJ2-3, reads DSGVTQTPKHLITATGQRVTLRCSPRSGDLSVYWYQQSLDQGLQFLIQYYNGEERAKGNILERFSAQQFPDLHSELNLSSLELGDSALYFCASSVESGEVGTQYFGPGTRLTVL.

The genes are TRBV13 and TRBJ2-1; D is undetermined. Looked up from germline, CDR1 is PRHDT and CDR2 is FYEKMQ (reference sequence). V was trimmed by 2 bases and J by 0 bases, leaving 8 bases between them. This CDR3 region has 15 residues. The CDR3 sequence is CASSLRGGSYNEQFF. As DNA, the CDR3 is TGTGCCAGCAGCTTACGCGGTGGCTCCTACAATGAGCAGTTCTTC.

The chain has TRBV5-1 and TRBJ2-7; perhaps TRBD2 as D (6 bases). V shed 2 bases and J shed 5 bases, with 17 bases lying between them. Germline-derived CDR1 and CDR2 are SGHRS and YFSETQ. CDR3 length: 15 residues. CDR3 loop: CASSLNRRAGHEQYF. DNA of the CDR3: TGCGCCAGCAGCTTAAACAGGAGGGCGGGCCACGAGCAGTACTTC.

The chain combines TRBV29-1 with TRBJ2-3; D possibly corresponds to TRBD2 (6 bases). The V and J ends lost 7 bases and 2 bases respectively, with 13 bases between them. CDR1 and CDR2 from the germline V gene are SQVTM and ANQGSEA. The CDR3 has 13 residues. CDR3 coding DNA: TGCAGCGGGATGGGACTCCTCACAGATACGCAGTATTTT. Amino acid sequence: CSGMGLLTDTQYF.

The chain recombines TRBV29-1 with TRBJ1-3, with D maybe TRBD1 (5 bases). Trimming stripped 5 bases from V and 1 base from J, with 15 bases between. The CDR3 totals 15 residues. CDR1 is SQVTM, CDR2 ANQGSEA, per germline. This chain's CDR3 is CSVYTGLHSGNTIYF. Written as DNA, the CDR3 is TGCAGCGTTTATACGGGACTGCATTCTGGAAACACCATATATTTT.

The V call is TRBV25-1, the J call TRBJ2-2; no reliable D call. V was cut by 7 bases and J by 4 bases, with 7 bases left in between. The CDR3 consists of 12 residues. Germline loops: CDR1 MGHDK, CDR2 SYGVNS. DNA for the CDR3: TGTGCCAGCAACTCGTTCACCGGGGAGCTGTTTTTT. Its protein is CASNSFTGELFF.

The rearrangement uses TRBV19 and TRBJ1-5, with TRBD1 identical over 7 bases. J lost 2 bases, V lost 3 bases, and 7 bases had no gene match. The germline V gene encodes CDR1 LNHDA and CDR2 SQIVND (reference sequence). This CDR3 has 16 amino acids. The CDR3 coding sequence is TGTGCCAGTAGTATCTCTGGGACAGCTGGCAATCAGCCCCAGCATTTT. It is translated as CASSISGTAGNQPQHF. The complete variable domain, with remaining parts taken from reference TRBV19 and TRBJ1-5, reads DGGITQSPKYLFRKEGQNVTLSCEQNLNHDAMYWYRQDPGQGLRLIYYSQIVNDFQKGDIAEGYSVSREKKESFPLTVTSAQKNPTAFYLCASSISGTAGNQPQHFGDGTRLSIL.

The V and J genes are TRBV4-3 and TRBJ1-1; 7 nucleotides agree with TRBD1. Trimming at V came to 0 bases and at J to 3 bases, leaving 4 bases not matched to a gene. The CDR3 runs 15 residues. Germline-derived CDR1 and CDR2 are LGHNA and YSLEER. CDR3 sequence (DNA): TGCGCCAGCAGCCAAGATCAACAGGGGTACACTGAAGCTTTCTTT. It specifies CASSQDQQGYTEAFF.

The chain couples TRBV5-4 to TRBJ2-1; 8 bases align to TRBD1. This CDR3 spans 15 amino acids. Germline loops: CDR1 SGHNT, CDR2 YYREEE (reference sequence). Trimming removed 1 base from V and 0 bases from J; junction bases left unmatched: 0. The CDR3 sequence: CASSLTGGSYNEQFF. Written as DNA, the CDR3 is TGTGCCAGCAGCTTGACAGGGGGCTCCTACAATGAGCAGTTCTTC.

CDR3 protein: CASSQGRLVGGRASNQPQHF. CDR3 sequence (DNA): TGTGCCAGCAGCCAAGGGCGTCTGGTCGGCGGCAGAGCTAGCAATCAGCCCCAGCATTTT. The V call is TRBV4-2, the J call TRBJ1-5; D uncertain. The CDR3 runs 20 residues. V lost 1 base to trimming and J lost 0 bases, with 22 bases between them. Germline CDR1 reads LGHNA; CDR2 reads YNFKEQ.

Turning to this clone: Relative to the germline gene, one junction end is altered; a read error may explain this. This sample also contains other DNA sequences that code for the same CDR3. CDR3 DNA: TGCGCCAGCAGTGAATATGGCGGAATCTCCTACAATGAGCAGTTCTTC. It encodes CASSEYGGISYNEQFF. The chain has TRBV25-1 and TRBJ2-1; unclear D gene. Germline CDR1 MGHDK, CDR2 SYGVNS. CDR3 length: 16 residues.

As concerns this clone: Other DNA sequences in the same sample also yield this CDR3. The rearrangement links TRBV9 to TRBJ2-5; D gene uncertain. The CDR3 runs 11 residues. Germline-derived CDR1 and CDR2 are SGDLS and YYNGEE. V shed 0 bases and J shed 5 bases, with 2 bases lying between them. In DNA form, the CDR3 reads TGTGCCAGCAGCGTAGTCGAGACCCAGTACTTC. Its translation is CASSVVETQYF.

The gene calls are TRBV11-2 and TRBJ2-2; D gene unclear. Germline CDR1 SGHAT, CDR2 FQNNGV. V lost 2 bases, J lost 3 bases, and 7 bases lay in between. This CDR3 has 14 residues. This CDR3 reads CASSLPWDTGELFF. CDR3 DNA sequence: TGTGCCAGCAGCTTACCCTGGGACACCGGGGAGCTGTTTTTT.

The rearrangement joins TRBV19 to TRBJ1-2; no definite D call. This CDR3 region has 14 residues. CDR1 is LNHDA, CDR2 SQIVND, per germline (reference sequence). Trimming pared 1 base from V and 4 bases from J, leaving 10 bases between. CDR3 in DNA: TGTGCCAGTAGTATAGCAGGCTCTACCTATGGCTACACCTTC. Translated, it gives CASSIAGSTYGYTF. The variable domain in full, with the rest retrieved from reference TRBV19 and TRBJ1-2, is DGGITQSPKYLFRKEGQNVTLSCEQNLNHDAMYWYRQDPGQGLRLIYYSQIVNDFQKGDIAEGYSVSREKKESFPLTVTSAQKNPTAFYLCASSIAGSTYGYTFGSGTRLTVV.

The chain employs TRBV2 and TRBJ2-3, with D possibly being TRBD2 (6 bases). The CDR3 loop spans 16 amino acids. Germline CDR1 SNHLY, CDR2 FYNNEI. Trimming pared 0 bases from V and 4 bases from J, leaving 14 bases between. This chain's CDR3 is CASSEAGGGYPDTQYF. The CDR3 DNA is TGTGCCAGCAGTGAAGCCGGGGGAGGTTATCCAGATACGCAGTATTTT.

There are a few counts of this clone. The CDR3 loop reads CASSPGQGDYEQYF. In DNA form, the CDR3 reads TGTGCCAGCTCACCGGGACAGGGGGACTACGAGCAGTACTTC. The rearrangement uses TRBV18 and TRBJ2-7, with TRBD1 identical over 11 bases. Germline lookup yields CDR1 KGHSH and CDR2 LQKENI. V gave up 3 bases and J gave up 3 bases; unmatched junction bases: 1. The CDR3 runs to 14 residues.

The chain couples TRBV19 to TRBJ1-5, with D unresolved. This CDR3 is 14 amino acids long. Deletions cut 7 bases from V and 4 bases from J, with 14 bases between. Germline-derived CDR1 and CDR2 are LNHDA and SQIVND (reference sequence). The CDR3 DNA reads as TGTGCCAGTAACCCGGGAGTTGGGAATCAGCCCCAGCATTTT. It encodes CASNPGVGNQPQHF.

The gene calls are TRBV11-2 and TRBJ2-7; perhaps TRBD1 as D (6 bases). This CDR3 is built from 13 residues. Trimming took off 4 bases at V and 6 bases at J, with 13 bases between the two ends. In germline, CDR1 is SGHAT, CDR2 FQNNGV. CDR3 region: CASSSRDTREQYF. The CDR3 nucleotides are TGTGCCAGCAGCTCCCGGGACACCCGCGAGCAGTACTTC.

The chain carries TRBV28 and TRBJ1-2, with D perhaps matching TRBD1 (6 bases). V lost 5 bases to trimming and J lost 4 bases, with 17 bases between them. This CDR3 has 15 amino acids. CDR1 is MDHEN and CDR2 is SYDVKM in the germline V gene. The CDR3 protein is CASSTGQQFIYGYTF. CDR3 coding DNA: TGTGCCAGCAGTACCGGACAGCAGTTTATCTATGGCTACACCTTC.

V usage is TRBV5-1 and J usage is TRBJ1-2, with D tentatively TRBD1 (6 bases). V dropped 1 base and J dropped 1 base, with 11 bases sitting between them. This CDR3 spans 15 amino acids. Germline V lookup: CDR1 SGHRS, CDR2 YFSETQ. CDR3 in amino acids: CASSLRQANNYGYTF. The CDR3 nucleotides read TGCGCCAGCAGCTTGAGACAGGCAAATAACTATGGCTACACCTTC.

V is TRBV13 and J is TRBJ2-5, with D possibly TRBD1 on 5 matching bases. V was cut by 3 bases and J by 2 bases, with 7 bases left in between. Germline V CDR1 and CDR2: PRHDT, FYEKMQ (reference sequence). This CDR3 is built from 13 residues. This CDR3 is CASSLGQQETQYF. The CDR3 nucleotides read TGTGCCAGCAGCTTGGGGCAGCAAGAGACCCAGTACTTC. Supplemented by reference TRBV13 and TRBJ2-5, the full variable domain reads AAGVIQSPRHLIKEKRETATLKCYPIPRHDTVYWYQQGPGQDPQFLISFYEKMQSDKGSIPDRFSAQQFSDYHSELNMSSLELGDSALYFCASSLGQQETQYFGPGTRLLVL.

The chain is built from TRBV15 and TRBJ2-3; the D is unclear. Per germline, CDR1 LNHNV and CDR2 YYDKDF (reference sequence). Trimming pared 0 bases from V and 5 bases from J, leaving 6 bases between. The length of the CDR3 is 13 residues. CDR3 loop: CATSRDRQDTQYF. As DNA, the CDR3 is TGTGCCACCAGCAGAGATCGTCAAGATACGCAGTATTTT.